This TCR beta chain was captured in a study of T-cell memory formation after mild COVID-19. The overall study: The study found TCR clusters largely donor specific. Overall study results and limits: Later expanders leaned toward CD4+, whereas clones contracting from day 15 to 85 were balanced CD4/CD8.

In this sample, this clonotype turned up a few times. Antigen: not known. The 5'RACE method, run with constant-segment primers, produced TCR alpha and TCR beta cDNA libraries (carrying sample barcodes and UMIs). TCRdb analysed the 5' RACE reads with MiXCR anew, one entry per CDR3 protein. The sample shows 400,000 to 500,000 distinct CDR3 sequences, around 19% of them seen only once. CDR1 is SGHRS and CDR2 is YFSETQ in the germline V gene. V shed 1 base and J shed 6 bases, with 9 bases lying between them. This CDR3 has 13 amino acids. Sequencing was done on a sample of PBMCs or a T cell subset sorted from them (not recorded which). The chain couples TRBV5-1 to TRBJ2-3, with a weak D call TRBD1 (5 bases). This clonotype originated in an adult woman who had mild COVID-19 (a few samples of this study predate the infection). Cell type and time point are not known. The chain's CDR3 is CASSLISGDTQYF. The CDR3 DNA follows: TGCGCCAGCAGCTTGATCTCAGGGGATACGCAGTATTTT.